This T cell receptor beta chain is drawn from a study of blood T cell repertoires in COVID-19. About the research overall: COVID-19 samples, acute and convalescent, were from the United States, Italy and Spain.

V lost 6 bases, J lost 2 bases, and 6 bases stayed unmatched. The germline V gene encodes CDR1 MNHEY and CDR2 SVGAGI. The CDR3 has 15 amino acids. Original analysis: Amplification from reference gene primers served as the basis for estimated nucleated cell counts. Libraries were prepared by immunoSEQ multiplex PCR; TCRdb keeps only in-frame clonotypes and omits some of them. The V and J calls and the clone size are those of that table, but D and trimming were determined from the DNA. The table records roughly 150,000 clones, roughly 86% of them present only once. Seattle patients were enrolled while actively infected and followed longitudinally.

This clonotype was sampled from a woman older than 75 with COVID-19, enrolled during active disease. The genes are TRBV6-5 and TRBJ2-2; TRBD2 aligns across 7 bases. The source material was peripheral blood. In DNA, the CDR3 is TGTGCCAGCAGCTCTGGGACTATCAACACCGGGGAGCTGTTTTTT. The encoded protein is CASSSGTINTGELFF.